The entry that follows covers one T cell receptor (beta chain) sequence. Its matching antigen is unknown. Beta-chain TCR CDR3 regions were amplified from RNA transcripts. The first round was an RT-PCR with HTBI primers, and the second round was a multiplex PCR. TCRdb fed the multiplex PCR reads into MiXCR, producing one record per CDR3 protein. The repertoire holds about 220,000 distinct CDR3 sequences, with 20% to 25% as singletons. The data are from a study of Graves' ophthalmopathy and Graves' hyperthyroidism. General study results and limits: Using 13 signatures, a model distinguished ophthalmopathy from stable hyperthyroidism, reaching about 85% sensitivity and approximately 84% specificity. Most expanded thyroid clonotypes above 0.001 frequency also appeared in blood. Sensitivity of under 71% and specificity of under 85% were achieved by the model that predicted ophthalmopathy progression.

The length of the CDR3 is 13 residues. V trimming: 5 bases; J trimming: 7 bases; junction bases outside the gene matches: 4. The chain is built from TRBV12-3 or TRBV12-4 and TRBJ2-2, with TRBD2 matching over 7 bases. The receptor comes from a woman between 45 and 60 years old with Graves' ophthalmopathy. Sequencing input: peripheral blood. The CDR3 region is CASSTSVSGELFF. The DNA of the CDR3 is TGTGCCAGCAGTACTAGCGTCAGCGGGGAGCTGTTTTTT.